This TCR beta chain came from a study of T cells in tumors after PD-1 blockade. Turning to the study itself: Patients had no prior checkpoint blockade, systemic immunosuppressants, or anti-cancer therapy within 4 weeks. Daily vismodegib 150 mg continued in a subset of anti-PD-1-treated patients.

Genomic DNA template from tumor biopsies or peripheral blood, roughly 616 ng to 6,004 ng input. This CDR3 contains 13 residues. The V gene's germline CDR1 is SEHNR and CDR2 FQNEAQ (reference sequence). V lost 1 base and J 1 base, leaving 4 bases between the germline ends. Produced via immunoSEQ multiplex PCR; TCRdb's table is partial and in-frame only. The sample consists of about 33,000 clones, around 80% of them appearing once. The sequenced sample was PBMCs, obtained before anti-PD-1 treatment. This receptor was identified in a human donor with basal cell carcinoma. The chain has TRBV7-9 and TRBJ2-5, with D unresolved. For the CDR3, the DNA is TGTGCCAGCAGCTTAGGCAGCCAAGAGACCCAGTACTTC. Translating gives CASSLGSQETQYF.